This T cell receptor (beta chain) was found in a study of blood T cell repertoires in COVID-19. Repertoires were generated with immunoSEQ multiplex PCR, while TCRdb's copy carries only in-frame clones and drops some. Found here are about 300,000 clones, roughly 86% of them singletons; the top ten hold approximately 2%. CDR1 MDHEN and CDR2 SYDVKM come from the germline V gene. The CDR3 length is 16 residues. V shed 4 bases and J shed 2 bases, with 17 bases lying between them. The TCR sequence derives from a woman under 40 with COVID-19, enrolled during active disease. The chain uses TRBV28 and TRBJ1-1; D may be TRBD1 (6 bases). Sample: peripheral blood. CDR3 nucleotides: TGTGCCAGCAGTTATTCCGTCCAGGGGATTAACACTGAAGCTTTCTTT. Its translation is CASSYSVQGINTEAFF.